A single sample is the source of the 14 T cell receptor beta chains below, sequenced in a study of cytomegalovirus exposure and HLA in healthy donors. The PCR contained 60 Vbeta and 13 Jbeta primers. Using immunoSEQ multiplex PCR, the repertoire was profiled, and TCRdb retains in-frame clones only, with some absent. The sample records under 110,000 clones, around 85% being singletons. The specimen sequenced was PBMCs. All receptors derive from a man aged 25 to 40 in good health and CMV-seronegative.

The CDR3 nucleotides read TGTGCCAGCAGCAAAGATCGCGGGCAGGCGCTCCACTTT. Translated: CASSKDRGQALHF. The chain joins TRBV21-1 to TRBJ1-6. TRBV21-1 is described as a pseudogene. This CDR3 is 13 amino acids long.

The chain carries TRBV29-1 and TRBJ2-1; TRBD2 matches 7 bases. The CDR3 consists of 13 residues. V gave up 8 bases and J gave up 4 bases; unmatched junction bases: 8. Germline loops: CDR1 SQVTM, CDR2 ANQGSEA. The CDR3 reads CSSRGDSYNEQFF. DNA for the CDR3: TGCAGCTCCCGGGGGGACTCTTACAATGAGCAGTTCTTC.

The genes are TRBV5-8 and TRBJ2-5; 8 nucleotides align to TRBD1. This CDR3 spans 16 amino acids. Trimming at V came to 2 bases and at J to 2 bases, leaving 8 bases not matched to a gene. Germline V lookup: CDR1 SGHTS, CDR2 YDEGEE. The DNA of the CDR3 is TGTGCCAGCAGCTTAGAACAGGGGGGAGGACAAGAGACCCAGTACTTC. Residues: CASSLEQGGGQETQYF. The full variable domain, completed using reference TRBV5-8 and TRBJ2-5, is EAGVTQSPTHLIKTRGQQATLRCSPISGHTSVYWYQQALGLGLQFLLWYDEGEERNRGNFPPRFSGRQFPNYSSELNVNALELEDSALYLCASSLEQGGGQETQYFGPGTRLLVL.

J is TRBJ1-1 and V is TRBV7-8, with a possible D match to TRBD1 (5 bases). The CDR3 spans 12 residues. CDR1 is SGHVS and CDR2 is FQNEAQ in the germline V gene. V was shortened by 5 bases and J by 9 bases, with 13 bases between the two germline ends. The CDR3, as DNA: TGTGCCAGCAGCCAGGGAGGAACAAAAGCTTTCTTT. Translation gives CASSQGGTKAFF.

The chain has TRBV30 and TRBJ2-3, with 7 bases identical to TRBD2. After removal of 3 bases from V and 6 bases from J, the junction contained 9 bases not matched to a gene. This CDR3 has 14 amino acids. Germline-derived CDR1 and CDR2 are GTSNPN and SVGIG (reference sequence). Here the CDR3 DNA reads TGTGCCTGGAGGGCTAGCGGAGAAAAGGATACGCAGTATTTT. Translated, it gives CAWRASGEKDTQYF.

The V gene is TRBV7-9, the J gene TRBJ1-1; TRBD1 aligns across 8 bases. CDR3 length: 14 residues. The germline gives CDR1 SEHNR, CDR2 FQNEAQ (reference sequence). Trimming cost V 5 bases and J 5 bases; bases outside gene matches: 7. DNA of the CDR3: TGTGCCAGCAGCCTTAGACAGGGGAGGACTGAAGCTTTCTTT. It yields the protein CASSLRQGRTEAFF.

Concerning this clone itself: The DNA is omitted, as the CDR3 cannot be located on it reliably, and the CDR3 follows TCRdb's listing. The V call is TRBV7-9, the J call TRBJ1-5; TRBD1 was called by the table and not checked on the DNA. The CDR3 spans 14 residues, counting both ends. CDR1 is SEHNR and CDR2 is FQNEAQ in the germline V gene (reference sequence). This CDR3 is CASRDSSSGEPQHF.

The rearrangement joins TRBV18 to TRBJ2-3; 8 positions agree with TRBD2. The CDR3 extends over 15 amino acids. V dropped 6 bases and J dropped 3; count of bases not matched to a gene: 8. The V gene's germline CDR1 is KGHSH and CDR2 LQKENI. DNA of the CDR3: TGTGCCAGCTCCCCCAGCGGGGGTGGAACAGATACGCAGTATTTT. This encodes CASSPSGGGTDTQYF.

The V gene is TRBV5-1, the J gene TRBJ1-5, with D possibly TRBD1 on 5 matching bases. The V and J ends lost 7 bases and 6 bases respectively, with 14 bases between them. Germline values: CDR1 SGHRS, CDR2 YFSETQ. The CDR3 has 13 residues. CDR3 region: CASSLGTGQPQHF. The CDR3 bases are TGCGCCAGCTCTTTGGGTACAGGTCAGCCCCAGCATTTT.

This clone was seen once. CDR3 bases: TGTGCCAGCAGCACGACTAGCGTCTCCTACAATGAGCAGTTCTTC. This gives the protein CASSTTSVSYNEQFF. The rearrangement joins TRBV7-3 to TRBJ2-1, with 8 bases aligning to TRBD2. Germline V gene data show CDR1 as SGHTA and CDR2 as FQGTGA. This CDR3 contains 15 residues. Trimming at V came to 5 bases and at J to 0 bases, leaving 3 bases not matched to a gene.

The CDR3 DNA follows: TGCAGCGTCCTCGGGACAGGGGGCGCTATCAGTGGCTACACCTTC. It codes for CSVLGTGGAISGYTF. This chain connects TRBV29-1 to TRBJ1-2, with TRBD1 matching 12 bases. Germline-derived CDR1 and CDR2 are SQVTM and ANQGSEA. The CDR3 totals 15 residues. The trim removed 6 bases at V and 7 bases at J, leaving 12 bases unmatched. The variable domain in full, completed from reference TRBV29-1 and TRBJ1-2, reads SAVISQKPSRDICQRGTSLTIQCQVDSQVTMMFWYRQQPGQSLTLIATANQGSEATYESGFVIDKFPISRPNLTFSTLTVSNMSPEDSSIYLCSVLGTGGAISGYTFGSGTRLTVV.

The table lists this clone with a count of one. This chain uses TRBV30 with TRBJ1-1; D remains ambiguous. Germline CDR1 is GTSNPN and CDR2 is SVGIG (reference sequence). V dropped 4 bases and J dropped 0 bases, with 9 bases sitting between them. This CDR3 is 13 amino acids long. The CDR3 DNA follows: TGTGCCTGGACCCCTAATATGAACACTGAAGCTTTCTTT. This codes for CAWTPNMNTEAFF.

The chain joins TRBV21-1 to TRBJ2-1; the table gives TRBD2 as D, unverified against the DNA. TRBV21-1 is tagged as a pseudogene. This CDR3 contains 12 residues. CDR3 coding DNA: TGTGCCAGCAGCATTCGGCGGGGAAAGCAGTTCTTC. It is translated as CASSIRRGKQFF.

The table lists this clone with a count of one. This chain uses TRBV10-2 with TRBJ1-2; possible D gene TRBD1, 6 bases. The CDR3 loop spans 13 amino acids. V lost 2 bases, J lost 5 bases, and 9 bases lay in between. CDR1 is WSHSY, CDR2 SAAADI, per germline. This CDR3 is CASSETDRYGYTF. CDR3 coding DNA: TGCGCCAGCAGTGAGACCGACAGGTATGGCTACACCTTC.